Listed here are 18 T cell receptor beta chains from one sample, sequenced in a study of PD-1 blockade in classical Hodgkin lymphoma. As for time point: cycle 4 day 1 (C4D1), after less than 7 weeks of nivolumab. All trial patients relapsed after autologous stem cell transplantation. Investigators isolated CD4+ T cells from thawed PBMCs through magnetic negative selection. TCRdb keeps only in-frame clones here, not all; method: immunoSEQ multiplex PCR. Found here are under 25,000 clones, 72% of them singletons; the top ten hold 0.95% to 1.5%. The source material was CD4+ T cells from blood, sampled before the fourth cycle of nivolumab. The receptors stem from a human donor with classical Hodgkin lymphoma.

The rearrangement joins TRBV2 to TRBJ2-3; TRBD1 matches 9 bases. Trimming cost V 9 bases and J 3 bases; bases outside gene matches: 7. CDR3 size: 14 residues. In germline, CDR1 is SNHLY, CDR2 FYNNEI. The CDR3 region is CARTQGARTDTQYF. CDR3 sequence (DNA): TGTGCCAGGACACAGGGGGCTCGTACAGATACGCAGTATTTT.

V and J are TRBV18 and TRBJ2-4; no reliable D call. This CDR3 contains 16 residues. Trimming shortened V by 0 bases and J by 0 bases, and 9 bases separated the two germline ends. Germline-derived CDR1 and CDR2 are KGHSH and LQKENI. CDR3 nucleotide sequence: TGTGCCAGCTCACCACCGGCAGGCCTAGCCAAAAACATTCAGTACTTC. It codes for CASSPPAGLAKNIQYF.

The chain is built from TRBV7-9 and TRBJ2-3; 8 positions agree with TRBD2. Per the germline V gene, CDR1 is SEHNR and CDR2 is FQNEAQ (reference sequence). CDR3 length: 14 amino acids. Germline trimming cut 5 bases from V and 4 bases from J; bases unmatched to any gene: 5. The CDR3 spells CASSGLAGADTQYF. Here the CDR3 DNA reads TGTGCCAGCAGCGGACTAGCAGGGGCAGATACGCAGTATTTT.

The J gene is TRBJ1-3, the V gene TRBV5-1, with D possibly matching TRBD1 (6 bases). CDR1 is SGHRS and CDR2 is YFSETQ in the germline V gene. This CDR3 is 15 amino acids long. V was pared by 3 bases and J by 4 bases, with 14 bases between. The CDR3 coding sequence is TGCGCCAGCAGCTCCACAGGGAGTCCAGGAAACACCATATATTTT. This translates into CASSSTGSPGNTIYF.

J is TRBJ2-7 and V is TRBV6-5; tentatively, D is TRBD1 (5 bases). Between the trimmed V and J ends, which lost 2 bases and 6 bases, there was a span of 14 bases. The CDR3 loop spans 14 amino acids. CDR1 is MNHEY, CDR2 SVGAGI, per germline. DNA for the CDR3: TGTGCCAGCAGTTACGTGTCTGCAGGGCCCGAGCAGTACTTC. This translates into CASSYVSAGPEQYF.

This clone was counted a few times. This sequence joins TRBV30 and TRBJ1-2, with D perhaps TRBD1 (5 bases). This CDR3 region has 12 residues. Germline CDR1 and CDR2: GTSNPN and SVGIG (reference sequence). Trimming took off 3 bases at V and 2 bases at J, with 7 bases between the two ends. CDR3 nucleotide sequence: TGTGCCTGGAGAAAGGGGAACTATGGCTACACCTTC. Translated, it gives CAWRKGNYGYTF. The full variable domain, its missing parts supplied by reference TRBV30 and TRBJ1-2, is SQTIHQWPATLVQPVGSPLSLECTVEGTSNPNLYWYRQAAGRGLQLLFYSVGIGQISSEVPQNLSASRPQDRQFILSSKKLLLSDSGFYLCAWRKGNYGYTFGSGTRLTVV.

This clone was seen more than once but under ten times. The chain uses TRBV29-1 and TRBJ2-4, with no clear D. The CDR3 extends over 11 amino acids. Looked up from germline, CDR1 is SQVTM and CDR2 is ANQGSEA. Trimming stripped 8 bases from V and 6 bases from J, with 11 bases between. The CDR3: CSIAHLNIQYF. The CDR3 bases are TGCAGCATAGCCCACCTAAACATTCAGTACTTC.

The chain combines TRBV6-1 with TRBJ1-1, with D unresolved. The CDR3 has 14 amino acids. Germline CDR1 MNHNS, CDR2 SASEGT. The V gene lost 2 bases and the J gene lost 3 bases, with 10 bases spanning the gap. The CDR3 region is CASSERLSDTEAFF. The CDR3 DNA is TGTGCCAGCAGTGAACGACTGAGTGACACTGAAGCTTTCTTT.

The chain combines TRBV5-1 with TRBJ1-6, with 8 nucleotides matching TRBD1. The CDR3 has 17 residues. Germline V gene sequence: CDR1 SGHRS, CDR2 YFSETQ. Trimming cost V 4 bases and J 3 bases; bases outside gene matches: 9. In DNA form, the CDR3 reads TGCGCCAGCAGCACATTAGGGACAGGCAACTATAATTCACCCCTCCACTTT. It codes for CASSTLGTGNYNSPLHF.

V is TRBV5-1 and J is TRBJ1-2, with 9 bases fitting TRBD1. The CDR3 is 13 amino acids. The V segment lost 4 bases and the J segment 10 bases; nucleotides outside the gene matches: 8. CDR1 is SGHRS, CDR2 YFSETQ, per germline. The CDR3 DNA is TGCGCCAGCAGCCCAAGGGGACAGGGTACCTACACCTTC. It codes for CASSPRGQGTYTF.

The table lists this clone with a count of one. The chain employs TRBV25-1 and TRBJ2-5; 8 bases fit TRBD1. Trimming cost V 3 bases and J 4 bases; bases outside gene matches: 13. This CDR3 has 17 amino acids. Germline values: CDR1 MGHDK, CDR2 SYGVNS. The CDR3 spells CASSDPQGGTGGETQYF. In DNA, the CDR3 is TGTGCCAGCAGTGACCCCCAAGGCGGGACAGGTGGAGAGACCCAGTACTTC.

The chain is built from TRBV7-8 and TRBJ2-7, with D perhaps assigned TRBD1 or TRBD2 (5 bases each). CDR3 length: 16 amino acids. Germline V lookup: CDR1 SGHVS, CDR2 FQNEAQ. V shed 5 bases and J shed 2 bases, with 19 bases lying between them. CDR3 coding DNA: TGTGCCAGCAGCCCCCGGGGCAGCCAGGGCCCCTACGAGCAGTACTTC. Amino acid sequence: CASSPRGSQGPYEQYF.

This chain uses TRBV10-3 with TRBJ2-1; D might be TRBD2 (6 bases). There are 16 residues in the CDR3. Germline V gives CDR1 ENHRY, CDR2 SYGVKD. With 2 bases removed from V and 7 bases from J, the gap between germline ends came to 18 bases. In nucleotides, the CDR3 is TGTGCCATCAGTGAGATCCGAGGGACTGGCGCGAATGAGCAGTTCTTC. This codes for CAISEIRGTGANEQFF.

J is TRBJ1-5 and V is TRBV18; 8 nucleotides match TRBD1. Germline CDR1 reads KGHSH; CDR2 reads LQKENI. Trimming at V came to 3 bases and at J to 5 bases, leaving 6 bases not matched to a gene. This CDR3 region has 15 residues. CDR3 nucleotide sequence: TGTGCCAGCTCACCTTCCGACAGGGGCGATCAGCCCCAGCATTTT. Translation: CASSPSDRGDQPQHF.

V is TRBV28 and J is TRBJ2-1, with 8 bases that match TRBD2. CDR1 and CDR2 from the germline V gene are MDHEN and SYDVKM. With V trimmed by 7 bases and J by 1 base, 6 bases remained unmatched. The CDR3 length is 15 residues. CDR3 sequence: CASTGTSFSYNEQFF. CDR3 DNA: TGTGCCAGCACCGGGACTAGTTTTTCCTACAATGAGCAGTTCTTC. Full variable domain (remainder filled in from reference TRBV28 and TRBJ2-1): DVKVTQSSRYLVKRTGEKVFLECVQDMDHENMFWYRQDPGLGLRLIYFSYDVKMKEKGDIPEGYSVSREKKERFSLILESASTNQTSMYLCASTGTSFSYNEQFFGPGTRLTVL.

This chain links TRBV11-1 with TRBJ2-1; a weak D match, TRBD2 (7 bases). The CDR3 is 13 amino acids. Germline CDR1 is SGHAT and CDR2 is FQDESV (reference sequence). V lost 5 bases, J lost 11 bases, and 16 bases lay in between. The CDR3 spells CASSLSAGAQQFF. DNA for the CDR3: TGTGCCAGCAGCCTAAGTGCGGGGGCGCAGCAGTTCTTC.

This chain joins TRBV28 and TRBJ2-1; D not resolved. Germline values: CDR1 MDHEN, CDR2 SYDVKM. V was cut by 7 bases and J by 6 bases, with 10 bases left in between. This CDR3 has 12 residues. Here the CDR3 DNA reads TGTGCCAGCACCTCCTGGAGCAATGAGCAGTTCTTC. Protein: CASTSWSNEQFF.

The chain carries TRBV28 and TRBJ1-1; D is unclear. The germline V and J ends were trimmed by 1 base and 1 base, with 10 bases remaining between them. This CDR3 comprises 15 residues. Germline V CDR1 and CDR2: MDHEN, SYDVKM. In DNA form, the CDR3 reads TGTGCCAGCAGTTTATACTGGACGGGGAACACTGAAGCTTTCTTT. It yields the protein CASSLYWTGNTEAFF.